This T cell receptor (beta chain) appears in the sequencing data of a study of blood T cells in healthy people across ages. A second PCR, run for roughly 7 to 12 cycles, used a sample-barcoded 5' primer plus a J-beta primer mix. TCRdb independently ran MiXCR on the 5' RACE reads; one entry per CDR3 protein. The table records some 550,000 distinct CDR3 sequences, roughly 48% of them present only once. This TCR was recovered from a man older than 75 in good health. The sample consisted of blood.

The CDR3 DNA follows: TGCAGTGCTAGAGATCGACTAGTGGCCCACATACCGACCCAGTACTTC. Translation: CSARDRLVAHIPTQYF. The V and J genes are TRBV20-1 and TRBJ2-5; TRBD2 might be the D (6 bases). Deletions cut 0 bases from V and 7 bases from J, with 21 bases between. Germline lookup yields CDR1 DFQATT and CDR2 SNEGSKA (reference sequence). The CDR3 has 16 amino acids.